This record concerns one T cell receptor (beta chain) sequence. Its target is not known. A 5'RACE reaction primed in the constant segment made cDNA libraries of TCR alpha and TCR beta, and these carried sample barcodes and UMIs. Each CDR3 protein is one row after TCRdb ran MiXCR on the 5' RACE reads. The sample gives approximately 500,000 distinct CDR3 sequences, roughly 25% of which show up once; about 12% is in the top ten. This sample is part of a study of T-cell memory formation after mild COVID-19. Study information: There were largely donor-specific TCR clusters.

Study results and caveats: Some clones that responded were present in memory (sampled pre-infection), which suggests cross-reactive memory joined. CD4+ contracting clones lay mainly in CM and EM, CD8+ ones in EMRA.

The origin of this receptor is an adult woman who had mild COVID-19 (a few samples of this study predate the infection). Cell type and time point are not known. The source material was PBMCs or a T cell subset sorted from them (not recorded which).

CDR3 DNA: TGTGCCAGCAGCACCCGAGGGGGGGTCAAAAACATTCAGTACTTC. It yields the protein CASSTRGGVKNIQYF. This chain links TRBV7-2 with TRBJ2-4; possibly TRBD2 for D (7 bases). V lost 5 bases to trimming and J lost 3 bases, with 14 bases between them. This CDR3 is built from 15 residues. Germline V gene sequence: CDR1 SGHTA, CDR2 FQGNSA. The full variable domain, its missing parts supplied by reference TRBV7-2 and TRBJ2-4, is GAGVSQSPSNKVTEKGKDVELRCDPISGHTALYWYRQSLGQGLEFLIYFQGNSAPDKSGLPSDRFSAERTGGSVSTLTIQRTQQEDSAVYLCASSTRGGVKNIQYFGAGTRLSVL.